This T cell receptor (beta chain) was sequenced during a study of blood T cell repertoires in COVID-19 (dated by TCRdb to between 2020 and 2021). Study-level background: Collaborator samples came from the United States, Italy and Spain and covered acute and convalescent phases of COVID-19. The material from the prospective study consisted of cDNA or gDNA derived from T cells, B-cell-depleted T cells, or PBMCs. The dataset comprised deeply sampled blood TCRbeta repertoires from subjects exposed to, actively infected with, or recovered from COVID-19. The repertoires were made available in a free public database intended to serve as a resource for research on the immune response to SARS-CoV-2. Samples were obtained from the ongoing ImmuneRACE study (first 160 participants) and from about 1,300 subjects provided by 6 global collaborators. A de-identified subject ID, COVID-19 status, age in years and sex were almost always included in the sample metadata. Where HLA class I and class II types were available, the types were taken from metadata supplied by the sample provider, not from assay-based typing. What the study reported, not specific to this receptor: The amount of clinical and demographic metadata varied by source and participant and was provided uncurated.

Participants in the prospective study were aged about 18 to 95 years, lived in over 20 United States geographic areas, and enrolled through a virtual design. In the prospective study, cohorts were assigned on the basis of participant-reported clinical history obtained from a screening survey and a study questionnaire. Each participant in the prospective study had whole blood, serum and a nasopharyngeal or oropharyngeal swab collected by mobile phlebotomists. Prospective study participants could optionally give additional blood draws and questionnaires over a roughly 2-month period. Prospective study blood samples were shipped either frozen or at room temperature before DNA extraction. The cysteine opens and the phenylalanine closes a CDR3 of 15 amino acids. Only CDR3 DNA remains: 45 bases, in frame from the first base. Cut back by 4 bases and 1 base, the V and J ends lie 10 bases apart. Based on the germline V gene (reference sequence), the CDR1 and CDR2 sequences are PRHDT and FYEKMQ.

Turning to this clone: Its recognized antigen is unknown. The sample holds no much larger clone one base away, and base qualities are not on file.

TCRbeta CDR3 regions were amplified from genomic DNA using the immunoSEQ Assay, a bias-controlled multiplex PCR. On the study's bioinformatics: The number of nucleated cells in each sample was estimated from the amplification of reference gene primers within the assay. To quantify the absolute abundance of each unique TCRbeta CDR3 rearrangement, sequence reads were collapsed and filtered. Productive Simpson clonality was computed per sample as the square root of Simpson's diversity index over productive rearrangements. The table was pulled from immuneACCESS by TCRdb, which kept in-frame rearrangements only. Such tables lose some clones; where checked, under half of the loss comes from unresolved V genes, and the rest has no known cause. D and trimming come from the DNA, and the V and J calls and clone size come from that table. The sample table holds hundreds of thousands of clones, of which 80% were seen once. Together, the top ten hold under 4.5% of the sample.

The specimen sequenced was PBMCs or T cells enriched from blood (not recorded which). This clonotype originated in a young man with acute COVID-19. Here the chain combines TRBV13 and TRBJ1-4; TRBD1 is perhaps the D gene, given 6 matching bases. This receptor has the CDR3 CASSSSDRTNEKLFF. The DNA reads TGTGCCAGCAGCTCATCGGACAGAACTAATGAAAAACTGTTTTTT.